The 22 T cell receptor beta chains below were found in one sample sequenced in a study of T cells after yellow fever vaccination (dated by TCRdb to between 2018 and 2021). The method behind the library was 5' RACE. The sequencer was an Illumina HiSeq 2500. Using fastp at Q25 and MiXCR, TCRdb reprocessed the public reads and kept productive beta chains. Entries are consolidated by CDR3 protein sequence, retaining the most common genes and DNA. Counted in this sample were approximately 160,000 distinct CDR3 sequences; about 6.2% of them appeared once. The top ten clonotypes cover 2.9% of the sample. The label giving this sample's treatment or condition can be read as: live attenuated yellow fever vaccine strain. Material: CD4+ T cells sorted from PBMCs, obtained on the day of the first yellow fever vaccination. The receptors were sampled from a man aged 18-30 years who received the YFV17D yellow fever vaccine.

This clonotype was seen more than once but under ten times. V and J are TRBV7-9 and TRBJ1-6; D might be TRBD1 (6 bases). CDR3 length equals 14 residues. V dropped 2 bases and J dropped 8 bases, with 10 bases sitting between them. Germline CDR1 is SEHNR and CDR2 is FQNEAQ (reference sequence). CDR3 nucleotides: TGTGCCAGCAGCTTAACAGGGTTTGATTCACCCCTCCACTTT. Translation: CASSLTGFDSPLHF.

The rearrangement joins TRBV4-2 to TRBJ2-1; no clear D. Trimming left V 0 bases short and J 9 bases short, with 9 bases between. The CDR3 spans 13 residues. Per germline, CDR1 LGHNA and CDR2 YNFKEQ. The CDR3 here is CASSQEEFGEQFF. Written as DNA, the CDR3 is TGTGCCAGCAGCCAAGAGGAGTTCGGTGAGCAGTTCTTC.

This clonotype was seen repeatedly, ten times or more. The chain recombines TRBV27 with TRBJ2-2; D is perhaps TRBD1 (5 bases). With 5 bases removed from V and 0 bases from J, the gap between germline ends came to 16 bases. The CDR3 extends over 17 amino acids. CDR1 and CDR2 from the germline V gene are MNHEY and SMNVEV (reference sequence). The CDR3 nucleotides are TGTGCCAGCAGTCGACCTTTTGGGGCAACGAACACCGGGGAGCTGTTTTTT. Amino acids: CASSRPFGATNTGELFF.

This clonotype occurred many times. The V and J genes are TRBV4-1 and TRBJ1-4, with D hard to call. The V and J ends lost 7 bases and 7 bases respectively, with 25 bases between them. Germline lookup yields CDR1 MGHRA and CDR2 YSYEKL. This CDR3 comprises 17 residues. DNA of the CDR3: TGCGCCAGCACCCCGTTCCTGAGTGGGTCAAAAGGTGAAAAACTGTTTTTT. Amino acid sequence: CASTPFLSGSKGEKLFF.

In its sample, this clonotype was seen many times. The CDR3 nucleotides read TGCGCCAGCAGCCCTGAACAGGGGTACGAGCAGTACGTC. Residues: CASSPEQGYEQYV. The rearrangement joins TRBV4-1 to TRBJ2-7; 7 bases match TRBD1. V trimming: 4 bases; J trimming: 4 bases; junction bases outside the gene matches: 4. Germline CDR1 reads MGHRA; CDR2 reads YSYEKL. The CDR3 has 13 residues.

The chain is built from TRBV24-1 and TRBJ2-1; D may be TRBD2 (6 bases). This CDR3 region has 13 residues. Germline values: CDR1 KGHDR, CDR2 SFDVKD. With 2 bases removed from V and 8 bases from J, the gap between germline ends came to 9 bases. DNA for the CDR3: TGTGCCACCAGTGATTCGGGGGTCGATGAGCAGTTCTTC. Its protein product is CATSDSGVDEQFF.

This clonotype was counted at least ten times. The rearrangement links TRBV10-3 to TRBJ2-3; D call uncertain. CDR1 and CDR2 from the germline V gene are ENHRY and SYGVKD. The CDR3 consists of 14 residues. V lost 8 bases and J lost 0, with 12 bases in between. In DNA form, the CDR3 reads TGTGCCATCCGACTCTCTACTAGCACAGATACGCAGTATTTT. Translating gives CAIRLSTSTDTQYF.

This clonotype was counted many times. The rearrangement joins TRBV20-1 to TRBJ2-7; TRBD1 agrees at 7 bases. The germline CDR1 and CDR2 sequences are DFQATT and SNEGSKA (reference sequence). The CDR3 loop spans 13 amino acids. With 1 base clipped from V and 5 bases from J, the junction kept 5 bases outside the gene matches. CDR3 sequence reads: CSARVEGADEQYV. For the CDR3, the DNA is TGCAGTGCTAGAGTCGAGGGGGCGGACGAGCAGTACGTC.

This clonotype has a count of ten or more. V usage is TRBV5-1 and J usage is TRBJ2-5; the D is unclear. Trimming removed 0 bases from V and 5 bases from J, with 14 bases in between. Germline V gene lookup returns CDR1 SGHRS and CDR2 YFSETQ. This CDR3 is built from 15 residues. CDR3 coding DNA: TGCGCCAGCAGCTTGGCGACGGGCAAAGGGGAGACCCAGTACTTC. Translating it yields CASSLATGKGETQYF.

The V and J genes are TRBV28 and TRBJ2-4; no reliable D call. The CDR3 covers 13 residues. V was trimmed by 2 bases and J by 4 bases, leaving 6 bases between them. Germline lookup yields CDR1 MDHEN and CDR2 SYDVKM. CDR3 loop: CASSLVPKNIQYF. The CDR3 DNA is TGTGCCAGCAGTTTAGTCCCAAAAAACATTCAGTACTTC.

A few counts support this clonotype. The rearrangement joins TRBV5-5 to TRBJ2-7; no reliable D call. From germline, CDR1 is SGHKS and CDR2 YYEKEE (reference sequence). The length of the CDR3 is 13 residues. V lost 4 bases and J 3 bases, leaving 11 bases between the germline ends. The CDR3 sequence is CASSPGLLYEQYF. The CDR3 bases are TGTGCCAGCAGCCCTGGGCTCCTCTACGAGCAGTACTTC.

The chain joins TRBV6-2 or TRBV6-3 to TRBJ2-6; 9 bases align to TRBD1. CDR3 size: 20 residues. Germline V gene sequence: CDR1 MNHEY, CDR2 SVGEGT. The J segment lost 0 bases and the V segment lost 6 bases, leaving 15 bases of the junction unmatched. CDR3 nucleotide sequence: TGTGCCAGCAGCCGCACCGGGACAGGGCTTTTCCTCTCTGGGGCCAACGTCCTGACTTTC. Amino acids: CASSRTGTGLFLSGANVLTF.

The chain links TRBV20-1 to TRBJ2-5; 15 bases are a match to TRBD2. The CDR3 is 19 residues long. V trimming: 3 bases; J trimming: 1 base; junction bases outside the gene matches: 12. Germline V lookup: CDR1 DFQATT, CDR2 SNEGSKA (reference sequence). CDR3: CSARPCGLAGGRGQETQYF. CDR3 bases: TGCAGTGCTAGGCCATGTGGACTAGCGGGGGGGAGGGGCCAAGAGACCCAGTACTTC.

This clonotype has just a few counts. The rearrangement uses TRBV6-7 and TRBJ1-1, with D unresolved. Being an ORF, TRBV6-7 has a function that is uncertain. With 6 bases removed from V and 1 base from J, the gap between germline ends came to 12 bases. CDR3 size: 14 residues. CDR3 sequence (DNA): TGTGCCAGCAGACGCGCTGGAGGGAACACTGAAGCTTTCTTT. It yields the protein CASRRAGGNTEAFF.

This clonotype was seen a few times. This chain uses TRBV6-6 with TRBJ1-5; D perhaps matches TRBD1 (5 bases). The CDR3 is made up of 13 amino acids. Per germline, CDR1 MNHNY and CDR2 SVGAGI (reference sequence). Trimming removed 6 bases from V and 1 base from J, with 7 bases in between. CDR3 DNA: TGTGCCAGCAGGACAGAAAGCAATCAGCCCCAGCATTTT. Translated, it gives CASRTESNQPQHF.

This clonotype has a handful of counts. This chain connects TRBV7-9 to TRBJ1-4; D unresolved. Germline values: CDR1 SEHNR, CDR2 FQNEAQ (reference sequence). The CDR3 length is 11 residues. Trimming left V 2 bases short and J 6 bases short, with 1 base between. CDR3 loop: CASSLYEKLFF. CDR3 DNA: TGTGCCAGCAGCTTATATGAAAAACTGTTTTTT. Filled out from reference TRBV7-9 and TRBJ1-4, the complete variable domain reads DTGVSQNPRHKITKRGQNVTFRCDPISEHNRLYWYRQTLGQGPEFLTYFQNEAQLEKSRLLSDRFSAERPKGSFSTLEIQRTEQGDSAMYLCASSLYEKLFFGSGTQLSVL.

This clonotype was seen many times. One end of the junction does not line up with germline, which may come from a read error. The chain joins TRBV29-1 to TRBJ2-5; tentatively, D is TRBD2 (6 bases). This CDR3 region has 9 residues. The germline CDR1 and CDR2 sequences are SQVTM and ANQGSEA. CDR3 sequence (DNA): TGCAGCGTTGGGCGGGGTTTCAGCTTC. This encodes CSVGRGFSF.

In the case of this clonotype: A much larger clone is a single base away; this may be a read error. The chain carries TRBV5-4 and TRBJ1-4, with 10 nucleotides matching TRBD1. The CDR3 covers 14 residues. After removal of 4 bases from V and 13 bases from J, the junction contained 10 bases not matched to a gene. From germline, CDR1 is SGHNT and CDR2 YYREEE (reference sequence). The CDR3 loop is CASSEMTGGRALFF. CDR3 nucleotide sequence: TGTGCCAGCAGCGAAATGACAGGGGGCCGGGCACTGTTTTTT.

This clonotype was counted at least ten times. This chain connects TRBV29-1 to TRBJ2-3, with D possibly matching TRBD2 (7 bases). The CDR3 is 14 amino acids. Germline V gene data show CDR1 as SQVTM and CDR2 as ANQGSEA. V dropped 6 bases and J dropped 5 bases, with 18 bases sitting between them. CDR3 protein: CSVATGGVRDTQYF. CDR3 bases: TGCAGCGTCGCAACGGGGGGCGTTCGAGATACGCAGTATTTT.

This clonotype showed up just a few times. CDR3: CASSWVYTGVLDPYNSPLHF. The CDR3 nucleotides are TGTGCCAGCAGCTGGGTTTACACAGGGGTATTGGATCCCTATAATTCACCCCTCCACTTT. V and J are TRBV11-2 and TRBJ1-6; 7 bases map to TRBD1. The CDR3 spans 20 residues. Germline-derived CDR1 and CDR2 are SGHAT and FQNNGV. V gave up 4 bases and J gave up 2 bases; unmatched junction bases: 17.

This clonotype was detected only a few times. The J gene is TRBJ2-3, the V gene TRBV4-1; TRBD2 matches at 10 bases. The J segment lost 8 bases and the V segment lost 2 bases, leaving 10 bases of the junction unmatched. The CDR3 sequence is 16 residues long. In germline, CDR1 is MGHRA, CDR2 YSYEKL. CDR3 sequence: CASSQTGERLAGTQYF. The CDR3 DNA sequence: TGCGCCAGCAGCCAAACGGGCGAGAGACTAGCGGGTACGCAGTATTTT.

The V and J genes are TRBV2 and TRBJ1-2; tentative D call: TRBD1 (6 bases). Germline CDR1 SNHLY, CDR2 FYNNEI. The germline V and J ends were trimmed by 3 bases and 6 bases, with 14 bases remaining between them. The CDR3 consists of 14 residues. The CDR3 loop is CASSDDARGNGYTF. DNA of the CDR3: TGTGCCAGCAGTGATGACGCCAGGGGCAATGGCTACACCTTC.